Listed below are T cell receptor beta chains from one sample, sequenced in a study of T cells in localized non-small cell lung cancer. Data came from immunoSEQ multiplex PCR; TCRdb stores just in-frame clones and leaves some out. The sample lists about 36,000 clones, around 90% occurring once. The starting material was peripheral blood, obtained before any cancer treatment. The receptors here all came from a female donor older than 55 with stage I lung adenocarcinoma. Each CDR3 is given with its conserved first and last residue. The D gene is left open where the match is weak.

TRBV4-1	TRBJ2-1	NA	TGCGCCAGCAGCCAAGGCCCAGCCCCCTACAATGAGCAGTTCTTC	CASSQGPAPYNEQFF
TRBV9	TRBJ2-1	NA	TGTGCCAGCAGCGTAGAGGGAAAGCAGTTCTTC	CASSVEGKQFF
TRBV6-6	TRBJ1-4	NA	TGTGCCAGCAGTTACTCAGGTCTACCTAATGAAAAACTGTTTTTT	CASSYSGLPNEKLFF
TRBV7-9	TRBJ1-1	NA	TGTGCCAGCAGCCCCTCCGGGACGAAGAACACTGAAGCTTTCTTT	CASSPSGTKNTEAFF
TRBV6-1	TRBJ1-2	NA	TGTGCCAGCAGTGAGACACGGGCAGGGCGCGGCTACACCTTC	CASSETRAGRGYTF
TRBV7-3	TRBJ2-7	NA	TGTGCCAGCAGCCCCGTCCGTGCGGTCTACGAGCAGTACTTC	CASSPVRAVYEQYF
TRBV5-6	TRBJ2-3	NA	TGTGCCAGCAGCTGGGCTGGGGGCAGAAGCACAGATACGCAGTATTTT	CASSWAGGRSTDTQYF
TRBV5-1	TRBJ2-6	TRBD1	TGCGCCAGCAGCCCGACCGACAGGGGCTCCTCTGGGGCCAACGTCCTGACTTTC	CASSPTDRGSSGANVLTF
TRBV28	TRBJ1-1	TRBD1	TGTGCCAGCAGTCCAAGGACAGGGCGCGGCACTGAAGCTTTCTTT	CASSPRTGRGTEAFF
TRBV11-3	TRBJ1-5	NA	TGTGCCAGCAGCTTATTAAGCAGTAACTATAGCAATCAGCCCCAGCATTTT	CASSLLSSNYSNQPQHF
TRBV2	TRBJ2-5	NA	TGTGCCAGCATTTTGTCTACGGGTAACCAAGAGACCCAGTACTTC	CASILSTGNQETQYF
TRBV7-7	TRBJ2-1	TRBD2	TGTGCTAGCAGCCCATCTAGCGGGGGGGCAGGTGAGCAGTTCTTC	CASSPSSGGAGEQFF
TRBV4-1	TRBJ1-5	NA	TGCGCCAGCAGCCTCCCGAAAAAGGATTACCGCGGCAATCAGCCCCAGCATTTT	CASSLPKKDYRGNQPQHF
TRBV7-7	TRBJ2-2	NA	TGTGCCAGCAGCTTTGGTCCGGGGGCCGGGGAGCTGTTTTTT	CASSFGPGAGELFF